One sample yielded the 21 T cell receptor beta chains listed below, sequenced in a study of siplizumab effects on memory and regulatory T cells. Assay used: immunoSEQ multiplex PCR; TCRdb lists only in-frame clones, some missing. This sample has approximately 60,000 clones, with approximately 79% found just once. The specimen sequenced was memory CD4+ T cells sorted from blood. These receptors were collected from a human donor in good health.

This clone was found many times. The genes are TRBV27 and TRBJ1-5, with 8 bases matching TRBD1. Germline lookup yields CDR1 MNHEY and CDR2 SMNVEV (reference sequence). V lost 0 bases to trimming and J lost 0 bases; unmatched junction nucleotides: 1. CDR3 length: 16 residues. The CDR3 is CASSLSTGVSNQPQHF. The CDR3, as DNA: TGTGCCAGCAGTTTATCGACAGGGGTTAGCAATCAGCCCCAGCATTTT.

This clone was seen only a few times. The rearrangement uses TRBV28 and TRBJ1-2, with 8 bases that match TRBD1. Germline trimming cut 7 bases from V and 8 bases from J; bases unmatched to any gene: 12. This CDR3 has 14 amino acids. CDR1 is MDHEN, CDR2 SYDVKM, per germline. The CDR3 DNA reads TGTGCCAGCATTACACGGGGGACAGGAGGGGGCTACACCTTC. Amino acids: CASITRGTGGGYTF.

The rearrangement joins TRBV5-1 to TRBJ2-3; TRBD2 matches 8 bases. This CDR3 has 16 amino acids. Germline V gives CDR1 SGHRS, CDR2 YFSETQ. V was pared by 5 bases and J by 6 bases, with 14 bases of the junction left unmatched. The CDR3 spells CASSYGRGGLSDTQYF. The CDR3 DNA sequence: TGCGCCAGCAGTTATGGACGGGGGGGCCTCTCGGATACGCAGTATTTT. The entire variable domain, with the rest obtained from reference TRBV5-1 and TRBJ2-3, is as follows: KAGVTQTPRYLIKTRGQQVTLSCSPISGHRSVSWYQQTPGQGLQFLFEYFSETQRNKGNFPGRFSGRQFSNSRSEMNVSTLELGDSALYLCASSYGRGGLSDTQYFGPGTRLTVL.

The chain uses TRBV19 and TRBJ1-6, with D perhaps TRBD1 (5 bases). The CDR3 covers 15 residues. Germline CDR1 and CDR2: LNHDA and SQIVND (reference sequence). V was trimmed by 1 base and J by 10 bases, leaving 14 bases between them. In DNA, the CDR3 is TGTGCCAGTAGTATAGGAGGGCAGGGACTCTCACCCCTCCACTTT. Translating gives CASSIGGQGLSPLHF.

The chain carries TRBV5-8 and TRBJ2-1; 9 nucleotides line up with TRBD2. Germline V gene lookup returns CDR1 SGHTS and CDR2 YDEGEE. This CDR3 is 16 amino acids long. V lost 0 bases and J lost 6; bases outside the gene matches: 7. In DNA form, the CDR3 reads TGTGCCAGCAGCTTGGGGCTAGCGGGGCCCTTCAATGAGCAGTTCTTC. Protein product: CASSLGLAGPFNEQFF.

This clone was found a few times. The V and J genes are TRBV7-3 and TRBJ1-1; possibly TRBD1 for D (5 bases). CDR1 and CDR2 from the germline V gene are SGHTA and FQGTGA. Trimming stripped 5 bases from V and 4 bases from J, with 14 bases between. The CDR3 spans 14 residues. CDR3 loop: CASSPTLGGTEAFF. For the CDR3, the DNA is TGTGCCAGCAGCCCGACCCTCGGGGGCACTGAAGCTTTCTTT.

This chain connects TRBV4-1 to TRBJ1-1; D might be TRBD1 (5 bases). V lost 1 base, J lost 0 bases, and 18 bases lay in between. There are 18 residues in the CDR3. Germline V CDR1 and CDR2: MGHRA, YSYEKL. This CDR3 reads CASSQVGKGVKLNTEAFF. In DNA form, the CDR3 reads TGCGCCAGCAGCCAAGTCGGGAAAGGGGTGAAACTGAACACTGAAGCTTTCTTT.

J is TRBJ2-3 and V is TRBV7-2; 8 nucleotides line up with TRBD2. CDR1 and CDR2 (germline): SGHTA, FQGNSA. J lost 4 bases, V lost 5 bases, and 8 bases had no gene match. The length of the CDR3 is 15 residues. The CDR3 spells CASSKIAGNPDTQYF. CDR3 nucleotides: TGTGCCAGCAGCAAGATAGCGGGGAATCCAGATACGCAGTATTTT.

The chain is built from TRBV6-5 and TRBJ1-2; D is uncertain. This CDR3 has 13 amino acids. Trimming took off 4 bases at V and 8 bases at J, with 14 bases between the two ends. The germline CDR1 and CDR2 sequences are MNHEY and SVGAGI. In nucleotides, the CDR3 is TGTGCCAGCAGTTTGGGAGGAATGGGGGGCTACACCTTC. It translates to CASSLGGMGGYTF.

This clone is a singleton in its sample. V is TRBV7-2 and J is TRBJ2-2; D may be TRBD1 (6 bases). The CDR3 is 13 residues long. Germline V gives CDR1 SGHTA, CDR2 FQGNSA. Trimming removed 7 bases at V and 4 bases at J, with 10 bases between. DNA for the CDR3: TGTGCCAGCACAACAGGGATCACCGGGGAGCTGTTTTTT. Translation: CASTTGITGELFF.

This chain links TRBV6-5 with TRBJ2-1; D remains ambiguous. Germline-derived CDR1 and CDR2 are MNHEY and SVGAGI. This CDR3 spans 15 amino acids. V shed 6 bases and J shed 3 bases, with 15 bases lying between them. The chain's CDR3 is CASRRAYLNYNEQFF. CDR3 sequence (DNA): TGTGCCAGCAGAAGGGCCTACCTGAACTACAATGAGCAGTTCTTC.

The rearrangement links TRBV5-1 to TRBJ2-2; D unresolved. This CDR3 region has 13 residues. V was clipped by 6 bases and J by 5 bases, with 11 bases between them. The germline CDR1 and CDR2 sequences are SGHRS and YFSETQ. The CDR3 spells CASTALRTGELFF. For the CDR3, the DNA is TGCGCCAGCACCGCACTACGTACCGGGGAGCTGTTTTTT.

The chain uses TRBV4-1 and TRBJ2-2, with D perhaps matching TRBD2 (5 bases). Looked up from germline, CDR1 is MGHRA and CDR2 is YSYEKL. Between the trimmed V and J ends, which lost 4 bases and 1 base, there was a span of 7 bases. The CDR3 spans 14 residues. The DNA of the CDR3 is TGCGCCAGCAGCCGTGGACTGAACACCGGGGAGCTGTTTTTT. This encodes CASSRGLNTGELFF.

The chain is built from TRBV4-2 and TRBJ2-5; possibly TRBD2 for D (5 bases). The CDR3 contains 13 residues. CDR1 and CDR2 (germline): LGHNA, YNFKEQ. Trimming removed 4 bases at V and 5 bases at J, with 11 bases between. The CDR3, as DNA: TGTGCCAGCAGCCGGACTGGAAGGGAGACCCAGTACTTC. This gives the protein CASSRTGRETQYF.

A single count supports this clone. The chain carries TRBV18 and TRBJ2-2, with 8 bases matching TRBD1. CDR3 length: 16 amino acids. The V segment lost 4 bases and the J segment 4 bases; nucleotides outside the gene matches: 8. Per germline, CDR1 KGHSH and CDR2 LQKENI. This CDR3 reads CASSHNTGGTTGELFF. The CDR3, as DNA: TGTGCCAGCTCACACAACACAGGGGGGACCACCGGGGAGCTGTTTTTT.

This rearrangement joins TRBV4-1 to TRBJ2-5; D is perhaps TRBD1 (5 bases). V was trimmed by 0 bases and J by 11 bases, leaving 19 bases between them. Germline loops: CDR1 MGHRA, CDR2 YSYEKL. CDR3 length: 15 residues. This chain's CDR3 is CASSQEALGEYMQYF. The CDR3 DNA reads TGCGCCAGCAGCCAAGAGGCCCTAGGGGAATATATGCAGTACTTC.

This clone was detected only once. This chain connects TRBV6-5 to TRBJ2-5; possible D gene TRBD1, 6 bases. Germline V CDR1 and CDR2: MNHEY, SVGAGI. This CDR3 has 13 residues. The V end was cut by 4 bases, the J end by 6 bases, with 12 bases between. The CDR3 DNA follows: TGTGCCAGCAGTTCTGGGACAATCCAGACCCAGTACTTC. Its translation: CASSSGTIQTQYF.

The chain combines TRBV29-1 with TRBJ2-1, with D maybe TRBD2 (7 bases). The CDR3 covers 14 residues. Per germline, CDR1 SQVTM and CDR2 ANQGSEA. Trimming pared 5 bases from V and 8 bases from J, leaving 19 bases between. DNA of the CDR3: TGCAGCGTTACTCGGGGGGCCAAGGTGTATGAGCAGTTCTTC. Amino acid sequence: CSVTRGAKVYEQFF.

The gene calls are TRBV10-3 and TRBJ2-2; D not certain. V lost 4 bases and J 0 bases, leaving 9 bases between the germline ends. Germline loops: CDR1 ENHRY, CDR2 SYGVKD. This CDR3 region has 15 residues. CDR3 sequence reads: CAISGGPTNTGELFF. The CDR3 DNA is TGTGCCATCAGTGGAGGACCTACGAACACCGGGGAGCTGTTTTTT.

V usage is TRBV7-3 and J usage is TRBJ1-1; D possibly corresponds to TRBD1 (5 bases). The CDR3 runs 13 residues. Germline V gene sequence: CDR1 SGHTA, CDR2 FQGTGA. V was clipped by 5 bases and J by 6 bases, with 13 bases between them. CDR3 sequence (DNA): TGTGCCAGCAGCCTTGGGACTGTCTCTGAAGCTTTCTTT. Protein: CASSLGTVSEAFF.

The table lists this clone with a count of one. The chain carries TRBV28 and TRBJ2-3, with D perhaps TRBD1 (5 bases). Trimming took off 4 bases at V and 9 bases at J, with 11 bases between the two ends. Germline V lookup: CDR1 MDHEN, CDR2 SYDVKM. This CDR3 has 12 residues. CDR3 bases: TGTGCCAGCAGTTCCGCGGCAGGGACGCAGTATTTT. Residues: CASSSAAGTQYF.